The 20 T cell receptor beta chains below were found in one sample sequenced in a study of shared clonotypes between healthy human individuals. The assay was immunoSEQ multiplex PCR, and TCRdb's table has in-frame clones only and misses some. The profile shows millions of clones, 85% to 95% of them singletons. Specimen: naive CD4+ T cells sorted from blood. The subset was: CD45RA+ positively selected. The origin of the receptors is a man aged 18 to 35 in good health.

The rearrangement joins TRBV30 to TRBJ2-1; D is possibly TRBD1 (6 bases). CDR1 is GTSNPN and CDR2 is SVGIG in the germline V gene (reference sequence). The CDR3 spans 13 residues. V shed 4 bases and J shed 4 bases, with 11 bases lying between them. In nucleotides, the CDR3 is TGTGCCTGGATTGCGGACAGATACAATGAGCAGTTCTTC. Its protein product is CAWIADRYNEQFF.

V is TRBV5-6 and J is TRBJ1-5; D uncertain. In germline, CDR1 is SGHDT, CDR2 YYEEEE. V was cut by 0 bases and J by 10 bases, with 17 bases left in between. CDR3 length: 15 amino acids. CDR3 sequence reads: CASSLVSSVVCPQHF. Written as DNA, the CDR3 is TGTGCCAGCAGCTTGGTGTCCTCGGTTGTCTGTCCCCAGCATTTT. The complete variable domain, with remaining parts taken from reference TRBV5-6 and TRBJ1-5, reads DAGVTQSPTHLIKTRGQQVTLRCSPKSGHDTVSWYQQALGQGPQFIFQYYEEEERQRGNFPDRFSGHQFPNYSSELNVNALLLGDSALYLCASSLVSSVVCPQHFGDGTRLSIL.

The chain links TRBV28 to TRBJ2-2; D might be TRBD1 or TRBD2, each matching 5 bases. Germline V CDR1 and CDR2: MDHEN, SYDVKM. The CDR3 covers 15 residues. V dropped 5 bases and J dropped 7 bases, with 17 bases sitting between them. This CDR3 is CASSIRDLKLGELFF. Written as DNA, the CDR3 is TGTGCCAGCAGTATCCGGGACCTCAAACTCGGGGAGCTGTTTTTT.

For this clone: This specimen includes other DNA sequences encoding the same CDR3. The chain employs TRBV18 and TRBJ1-1; perhaps TRBD1 as D (6 bases). The ends were cut back, 4 bases at V and 5 bases at J, with 14 bases in the middle. This CDR3 is 14 amino acids long. Germline CDR1 is KGHSH and CDR2 is LQKENI. CDR3 bases: TGTGCCAGCTCACAACGAACAGGGTTAACTGAAGCTTTCTTT. It yields the protein CASSQRTGLTEAFF.

The chain couples TRBV7-2 to TRBJ2-2; 12 nucleotides line up with TRBD2. V lost 0 bases and J lost 5; bases outside the gene matches: 1. Germline CDR1 is SGHTA and CDR2 is FQGNSA. The CDR3 spans 16 residues. CDR3 in amino acids: CASSLALAGGTGELFF. The CDR3 nucleotides are TGTGCCAGCAGCTTAGCACTAGCGGGGGGAACCGGGGAGCTGTTTTTT.

This sequence joins TRBV6-5 and TRBJ2-1, with 7 bases lining up with TRBD1. This CDR3 is built from 14 residues. Trimming removed 6 bases from V and 5 bases from J; junction bases left unmatched: 7. Germline CDR1 is MNHEY and CDR2 is SVGAGI. The CDR3 reads CASSPGTANNEQFF. The CDR3 nucleotides are TGTGCCAGCAGCCCCGGGACAGCTAACAATGAGCAGTTCTTC.

The J gene is TRBJ2-3, the V gene TRBV6-5; D not resolved. The germline V and J ends were trimmed by 6 bases and 4 bases, with 14 bases remaining between them. Germline loops: CDR1 MNHEY, CDR2 SVGAGI. The CDR3 runs to 14 residues. CDR3 in DNA: TGTGCCAGCAGCCTCGACCCCCGGTCAGATACGCAGTATTTT. Its translation: CASSLDPRSDTQYF.

About this clone itself: The sample contains more than one DNA sequence encoding this CDR3. The V and J genes are TRBV7-2 and TRBJ2-7; 9 bases fit TRBD2. The V gene end was trimmed by 1 base and the J gene end by 3 bases; junction bases not matched to a gene: 4. CDR1 is SGHTA, CDR2 FQGNSA, per germline. The CDR3 length is 15 residues. The CDR3 here is CASSLGGLASYEQYF. Written as DNA, the CDR3 is TGTGCCAGCAGCTTAGGAGGACTAGCGAGCTACGAGCAGTACTTC.

This chain joins TRBV19 and TRBJ1-1; TRBD1 matches at 7 bases. With V trimmed by 0 bases and J by 7 bases, 5 bases remained unmatched. Germline V gene sequence: CDR1 LNHDA, CDR2 SQIVND (reference sequence). This CDR3 spans 14 amino acids. The CDR3, as DNA: TGTGCCAGTAGTATAGAACAGGGGCTTGGTGAAGCTTTCTTT. This encodes CASSIEQGLGEAFF. The whole variable domain, filled in from reference TRBV19 and TRBJ1-1, reads DGGITQSPKYLFRKEGQNVTLSCEQNLNHDAMYWYRQDPGQGLRLIYYSQIVNDFQKGDIAEGYSVSREKKESFPLTVTSAQKNPTAFYLCASSIEQGLGEAFFGQGTRLTVV.

The V and J genes are TRBV4-1 and TRBJ1-2; TRBD1 matches 8 bases. The V segment lost 1 base and the J segment 5 bases; nucleotides outside the gene matches: 0. The CDR3 loop spans 13 amino acids. Germline V CDR1 and CDR2: MGHRA, YSYEKL. The CDR3 nucleotides read TGCGCCAGCAGCCAAGGGACAGGGTATGGCTACACCTTC. This codes for CASSQGTGYGYTF.

The V gene is TRBV27, the J gene TRBJ1-6, with 10 bases matching TRBD1. Germline V gives CDR1 MNHEY, CDR2 SMNVEV (reference sequence). The CDR3 is 16 residues long. V shed 4 bases, J shed 8 bases, and the junction held 8 bases outside the gene matches. This CDR3 reads CASSWGQGIPHSPLHF. In DNA form, the CDR3 reads TGTGCCAGCAGTTGGGGACAGGGGATCCCTCATTCACCCCTCCACTTT.

The rearrangement joins TRBV9 to TRBJ1-1; the D is unclear. V was clipped by 4 bases and J by 0 bases, with 10 bases between them. Germline assignment: CDR1 SGDLS and CDR2 YYNGEE. The CDR3 totals 14 residues. CDR3 in amino acids: CASSPSSLNTEAFF. The CDR3 DNA follows: TGTGCCAGCAGCCCTTCTTCATTGAACACTGAAGCTTTCTTT.

J is TRBJ2-7 and V is TRBV21-1; the table's D call, TRBD2, was not checked against the DNA. TRBV21-1 is reported as a pseudogene. CDR3 length: 15 amino acids. The CDR3 spells CASSKFGGNVYEQYF. DNA of the CDR3: TGTGCCAGCAGCAAGTTCGGGGGGAATGTTTACGAGCAGTACTTC.

The chain links TRBV7-8 to TRBJ2-2; 11 nucleotides line up with TRBD1. Germline V gene data show CDR1 as SGHVS and CDR2 as FQNEAQ. This CDR3 is built from 19 residues. V was pared by 0 bases and J by 4 bases, with 10 bases of the junction left unmatched. For the CDR3, the DNA is TGTGCCAGCAGCTTAGCGAGGACAGGGGGCAACCGGGTCACCGGGGAGCTGTTTTTT. As protein: CASSLARTGGNRVTGELFF.

The CDR3 is CASSFGLDSSSYNSPLHF. CDR3 nucleotide sequence: TGTGCCAGCAGTTTCGGGCTGGACAGTAGCTCCTATAATTCACCCCTCCACTTT. This chain connects TRBV2 to TRBJ1-6, with a tentative D call TRBD1 (6 bases). Per germline, CDR1 SNHLY and CDR2 FYNNEI. This CDR3 is 18 amino acids long. V lost 5 bases and J lost 0, with 17 bases in between.

This sequence joins TRBV28 and TRBJ1-2; D uncertain. Germline V gene sequence: CDR1 MDHEN, CDR2 SYDVKM. Trimming removed 1 base at V and 3 bases at J, with 9 bases between. The CDR3 is made up of 14 amino acids. The CDR3, as DNA: TGTGCCAGCAGTTTATCGACGGGGTACTATGGCTACACCTTC. It is translated as CASSLSTGYYGYTF.

The chain carries TRBV6-5 and TRBJ2-7; perhaps D is TRBD1 or TRBD2 (5 bases each). V was pared by 6 bases and J by 6 bases, with 15 bases between. Germline V gene data show CDR1 as MNHEY and CDR2 as SVGAGI. This CDR3 contains 13 residues. The CDR3 sequence: CASRGPQAGEQYF. The CDR3, as DNA: TGTGCCAGCAGGGGACCCCAGGCTGGCGAGCAGTACTTC.

The rearrangement joins TRBV18 to TRBJ2-3, with 12 bases identical to TRBD2. The V and J ends lost 4 bases and 0 bases, in that order; junction bases with no gene match: 5. Germline V gives CDR1 KGHSH, CDR2 LQKENI. The CDR3 length is 17 residues. CDR3 nucleotides: TGTGCCAGCTCACACGGACTAGCGGGGACTAGCACAGATACGCAGTATTTT. Translated, it gives CASSHGLAGTSTDTQYF.

V gene TRBV5-5 combines with J gene TRBJ1-4; D is undetermined. Germline V gene lookup returns CDR1 SGHKS and CDR2 YYEKEE (reference sequence). Between the trimmed V and J ends, which lost 0 bases and 4 bases, there was a span of 16 bases. The CDR3 extends over 17 amino acids. The CDR3 coding sequence is TGTGCCAGCAGCTTGGTGGCTGGAGGCGGGAGTAATGAAAAACTGTTTTTT. Translating it yields CASSLVAGGGSNEKLFF.

This chain connects TRBV5-1 to TRBJ2-7; D is unresolved. The V end was cut by 0 bases, the J end by 3 bases, with 16 bases between. This CDR3 region has 16 residues. CDR1 is SGHRS and CDR2 is YFSETQ in the germline V gene. In DNA, the CDR3 is TGCGCCAGCAGCTTGGCCCCGGACGGCCATCTCTACGAGCAGTACTTC. It specifies CASSLAPDGHLYEQYF.